This TCR beta chain was documented in a study of tumor-infiltrating lymphocytes in oesophageal squamous cell carcinoma. Unmatched junction bases numbered 9, after V lost 4 bases and J lost 3 bases. The CDR3 is made up of 18 amino acids. Looked up from germline, CDR1 is SGHVS and CDR2 is FNYEAQ. TCRdb re-called the PCR reads through MiXCR, storing one row per CDR3 protein. The sample holds roughly 23,000 distinct CDR3 sequences, about 35% seen once. This chain joins TRBV7-6 and TRBJ2-3, with 14 nucleotides matching TRBD2. The sequenced sample consisted of esophageal tumor tissue. The clonotype was recovered from a female donor with esophageal squamous cell carcinoma. The CDR3 sequence is CASSSWTSGRTRTDTQYF. CDR3 bases: TGTGCCAGCAGCTCTTGGACTAGCGGGAGGACGAGGACAGATACGCAGTATTTT.